What follows are 15 T cell receptor beta chains derived from one specimen sequenced in a study of T cells in Graves' hyperthyroidism and ophthalmopathy (dated 2019 in TCRdb). Libraries were made using multiplex PCR. The instrument given in TCRdb is Illumina HiSeq 2000. The TCR beta CDR3 regions were amplified from RNA transcripts. The first round of RT-PCR for the TCR CDR3 was performed with the HTBI primer set and the Qiagen OneStep RT-PCR kit. TCRdb reworked the public reads: Q25 trimming with fastp, MiXCR clone assembly, productive beta chains retained. Rows matching on CDR3 protein sequence are summarized as one entry with the most common DNA and genes. The sample records over 700,000 distinct CDR3 sequences, more than 30% of which are singletons. The top ten constitute 7% to 10% of the sample. Sequenced: blood. The receptors shown here come from a man aged 18-30 years with Graves' hyperthyroidism.

This clonotype was found once. V and J are TRBV2 and TRBJ2-7; a weak D match, TRBD2 (5 bases). The germline V and J ends were trimmed by 5 bases and 3 bases, with 11 bases remaining between them. CDR3 length equals 13 residues. CDR1 and CDR2 from the germline V gene are SNHLY and FYNNEI. The CDR3 nucleotides are TGTGCCAGCAGTTTTTACGAGGGCTACGAGCAGTACTTC. Its translation is CASSFYEGYEQYF.

This clonotype was counted at least ten times. The V and J genes are TRBV29-1 and TRBJ1-2, with 9 nucleotides matching TRBD1. The germline CDR1 and CDR2 sequences are SQVTM and ANQGSEA. J was trimmed by 6 bases and V by 4 bases; bases with no gene match: 9. The CDR3 is 14 residues long. The CDR3 DNA reads TGCAGCGTTGCTTATCCGGGACAGGGTAATGGCTACACCTTC. It encodes CSVAYPGQGNGYTF. Filled out from reference TRBV29-1 and TRBJ1-2, the complete variable domain reads SAVISQKPSRDICQRGTSLTIQCQVDSQVTMMFWYRQQPGQSLTLIATANQGSEATYESGFVIDKFPISRPNLTFSTLTVSNMSPEDSSIYLCSVAYPGQGNGYTFGSGTRLTVV.

The chain combines TRBV20-1 with TRBJ2-7; D may correspond to TRBD1 or TRBD2 (5 bases each). There are 14 residues in the CDR3. The germline V gene encodes CDR1 DFQATT and CDR2 SNEGSKA (reference sequence). The V gene lost 6 bases and the J gene lost 2 bases, with 17 bases spanning the gap. Here the CDR3 reads CSASSSGPTYEQYF. CDR3 DNA: TGCAGTGCCAGCAGTTCGGGACCGACCTACGAGCAGTACTTC.

Details on this clonotype: Possible read error: a much larger clone is one base away. The chain links TRBV20-1 to TRBJ2-5; possible D gene TRBD1, 8 bases. V was clipped by 6 bases and J by 5 bases, with 10 bases between them. CDR1 and CDR2 from the germline V gene are DFQATT and SNEGSKA (reference sequence). The CDR3 consists of 11 residues. This chain's CDR3 is CSAQGGETQYF. CDR3 nucleotides: TGCAGTGCACAGGGGGGGGAGACCCAGTACTTC.

V gene TRBV20-1 combines with J gene TRBJ1-1; 10 positions match TRBD1. J gave up 0 bases and V 4 bases, and 5 bases lay outside the gene matches. CDR1 is DFQATT and CDR2 is SNEGSKA in the germline V gene (reference sequence). The CDR3 covers 15 residues. The CDR3 DNA sequence: TGCAGTGCTAACCCGGGACAGGGGTTGAACACTGAAGCTTTCTTT. Protein sequence: CSANPGQGLNTEAFF.

V and J are TRBV7-3 and TRBJ2-7; D remains ambiguous. CDR3 length: 14 residues. Germline CDR1 reads SGHTA; CDR2 reads FQGTGA. Trimming shortened V by 5 bases and J by 1 base, and 12 bases separated the two germline ends. The CDR3 DNA reads TGTGCCAGCAGCCCCGTCGGGCAGTCCTACGAGCAGTACTTC. Its translation is CASSPVGQSYEQYF. The full variable domain, completed using reference TRBV7-3 and TRBJ2-7, is GAGVSQTPSNKVTEKGKYVELRCDPISGHTALYWYRQSLGQGPEFLIYFQGTGAADDSGLPNDRFFAVRPEGSVSTLKIQRTERGDSAVYLCASSPVGQSYEQYFGPGTRLTVT.

The count of this clonotype is one. The V gene is TRBV25-1, the J gene TRBJ2-4, with unresolved D. Germline values: CDR1 MGHDK, CDR2 SYGVNS. The CDR3 spans 13 residues. Trimming cost V 1 base and J 7 bases, with 8 bases left between them. CDR3 nucleotide sequence: TGTGCCAGCAGTGAATGGGTAGAGAACATTCAGTACTTC. Translating gives CASSEWVENIQYF.

This clonotype was seen more than once but under ten times. The V call is TRBV5-5, the J call TRBJ1-1; tentatively, D is TRBD1 (5 bases). V was pared by 2 bases and J by 10 bases, with 18 bases between. CDR1 SGHKS and CDR2 YYEKEE come from the germline V gene (reference sequence). CDR3 size: 14 residues. For the CDR3, the DNA is TGTGCCAGCAGCTTTCCCGGGACCCAAATGGCAGCTTTCTTT. Amino acids: CASSFPGTQMAAFF.

The chain employs TRBV15 and TRBJ2-7; 9 bases are a match to TRBD1. The CDR3 consists of 14 residues. Germline CDR1 and CDR2: LNHNV and YYDKDF (reference sequence). The junction had 2 bases not matched to a gene; V was cut back by 3 bases and J by 2 bases. The CDR3 here is CATSSGTGPYEQYF. DNA for the CDR3: TGTGCCACCAGCAGTGGGACAGGGCCCTACGAGCAGTACTTC.

This clonotype was detected only a few times. This chain joins TRBV9 and TRBJ1-1, with TRBD1 matching over 10 bases. J was trimmed by 3 bases and V by 3 bases; bases with no gene match: 8. CDR3 size: 16 residues. Germline loops: CDR1 SGDLS, CDR2 YYNGEE. The CDR3: CASSAPKGTGDTEAFF. The CDR3 DNA reads TGTGCCAGCAGCGCTCCTAAAGGGACAGGGGACACTGAAGCTTTCTTT.

This clonotype came up a few times. The chain recombines TRBV12-3 or TRBV12-4 with TRBJ1-3; D not certain. V was cut by 6 bases and J by 9 bases, with 12 bases left in between. The CDR3 spans 12 residues. The chain's CDR3 is CASSNLGATIYF. The CDR3 coding sequence is TGTGCCAGCAGCAACCTGGGTGCCACCATATATTTT.

Worth noting for this clonotype: Just one base apart from a much larger clone, this may be a read error. The rearrangement links TRBV7-8 to TRBJ2-5; D might be TRBD1 (5 bases). This CDR3 region has 13 residues. Germline values: CDR1 SGHVS, CDR2 FQNEAQ. CDR3 loop: CTSSPRGYETQYF. The CDR3 DNA is TGTACCAGCAGCCCTAGGGGTTATGAGACCCAGTACTTC.

This clonotype came up many times. This sequence joins TRBV29-1 and TRBJ2-2; perhaps TRBD2 as D (5 bases). The V gene's germline CDR1 is SQVTM and CDR2 ANQGSEA. The CDR3 spans 14 residues. V lost 6 bases to trimming and J lost 4 bases, with 15 bases between them. The CDR3 coding sequence is TGCAGCGTATCACTAGACCTCGGCACCGGGGAGCTGTTTTTT. This encodes CSVSLDLGTGELFF.

This clonotype occurred many times. The chain uses TRBV7-2 and TRBJ2-5, with TRBD1 matching 7 bases. The CDR3 covers 15 residues. J gave up 2 bases and V 4 bases, and 7 bases lay outside the gene matches. The germline gives CDR1 SGHTA, CDR2 FQGNSA. This CDR3 is CASSSRRQGQETQYF. The CDR3 DNA sequence: TGTGCCAGCAGCTCTCGTCGACAGGGACAAGAGACCCAGTACTTC. Full variable domain (remainder filled in from reference TRBV7-2 and TRBJ2-5): GAGVSQSPSNKVTEKGKDVELRCDPISGHTALYWYRQSLGQGLEFLIYFQGNSAPDKSGLPSDRFSAERTGGSVSTLTIQRTQQEDSAVYLCASSSRRQGQETQYFGPGTRLLVL.

J is TRBJ2-5 and V is TRBV29-1; 9 nucleotides line up with TRBD1. The CDR3 runs to 12 residues. The germline CDR1 and CDR2 sequences are SQVTM and ANQGSEA. The ends lost 2 bases at V and 7 bases at J; junction bases unmatched: 2. The CDR3 DNA is TGCAGCGTTGAATGGGGACAGGGGACCCAGTACTTC. Translating it yields CSVEWGQGTQYF.